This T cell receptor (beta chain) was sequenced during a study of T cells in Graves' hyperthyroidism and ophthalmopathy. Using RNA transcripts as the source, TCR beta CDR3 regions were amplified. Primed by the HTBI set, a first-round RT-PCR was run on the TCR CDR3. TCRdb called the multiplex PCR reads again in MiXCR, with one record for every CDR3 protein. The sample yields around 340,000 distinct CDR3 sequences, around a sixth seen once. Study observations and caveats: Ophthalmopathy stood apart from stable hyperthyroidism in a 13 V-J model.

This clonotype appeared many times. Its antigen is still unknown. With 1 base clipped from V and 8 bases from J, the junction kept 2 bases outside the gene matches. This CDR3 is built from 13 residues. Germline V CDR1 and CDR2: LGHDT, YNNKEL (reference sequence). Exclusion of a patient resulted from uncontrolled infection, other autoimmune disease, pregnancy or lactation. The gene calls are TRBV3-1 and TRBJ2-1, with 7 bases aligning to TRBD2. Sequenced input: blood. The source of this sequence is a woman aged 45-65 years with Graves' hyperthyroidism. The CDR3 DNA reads TGTGCCAGCAGCCAAGGACTAGCCGATGAGCAGTTCTTC. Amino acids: CASSQGLADEQFF.